A selection of T cell receptor beta chains follows, all from one sample in a study of Ad26.COV2.S vaccination and SARS-CoV-2 variants. This table comes from immunoSEQ multiplex PCR, and its TCRdb copy is limited to in-frame clones, with some not included. The repertoire holds about 320,000 clones, 86% seen once, with 1.9% in the top ten. Specimen: peripheral blood, collected in a trial of Ad26.COV2.S vaccine versus placebo. The receptor set was obtained from a person aged 18-65 years who received the Ad26.COV2.S COVID-19 vaccine or a placebo. Both conserved end residues are part of each CDR3.

16,TRBJ2-3,TRBV5-6,CASSLRPSGGPGTQYF
12,TRBJ1-2,TRBV6-5,CAIRGGNYGYTF
14,TRBJ1-1,TRBV6-2/TRBV6-3,CASSSRHRGTEAFF
14,TRBJ1-1,TRBV6-5,CASSRQGGNTEAFF
15,TRBJ1-4,TRBV5-5,CASSLPGTEHEKLFF
15,TRBJ2-3,TRBV3-1/TRBV3-2,CASSQMLIGTDTQYF
14,TRBJ1-3,TRBV3-1/TRBV3-2,CASSQTASGNTIYF
16,TRBJ1-3,TRBV5-1,CASSLFAGGSGNTIYF
15,TRBJ2-1,TRBV7-2,CASSFPGGSHHEQFF
14,TRBJ2-3,TRBV5-4,CASSLDQGSDTQYF
15,TRBJ1-2,TRBV18,CASSPVRGINYGYTF
13,TRBJ1-2,TRBV6-5,CASRTDRGGGYTF
14,TRBJ1-2,TRBV19,CASSTRGQGYGYTF
17,TRBJ1-5,TRBV5-6,CASSLAMDGNSNQPQHF
14,TRBJ2-7,TRBV6-2/TRBV6-3,CASSLDYLGHEQYF
15,TRBJ2-3,TRBV13,CASSLGTGSTDTQYF
23,TRBJ2-2,TRBV5-1,CASSLEDTFGFLNPEQNTGELFF
16,TRBJ2-7,TRBV4-1,CASSPHGGVGSYEQYF
14,TRBJ1-1,TRBV7-2,CASSLVARGTEAFF
16,TRBJ1-1,TRBV11-2,CASSLDGQRRRTEAFF
15,TRBJ2-7,TRBV6-5,CASSYSRAGGGEQYF
15,TRBJ1-1,TRBV11-2,CASSKTGNGNTEAFF
15,TRBJ1-4,TRBV7-6,CASSLTGQLNEKLFF
19,TRBJ2-1,TRBV14,CASRGLGQQTSGVRDEQFF
13,TRBJ1-2,TRBV6-6,CASSQGANYGYTF
12,TRBJ2-7,TRBV3-1/TRBV3-2,CASSPRGTEQYF
11,TRBJ1-1,TRBV25-1,CATSSPTEAFF
15,TRBJ1-2,TRBV5-1,CASSPRDGTRNGYTF
14,TRBJ2-7,TRBV6-5,CASSYSWGPYEQYF
15,TRBJ1-6,TRBV6-5,CASSRQGQYNSPLHF
13,TRBJ2-7,TRBV27,CASSLTPYYEQYF
15,TRBJ2-2,TRBV19,CASSPQGRGPGELFF
14,TRBJ2-3,TRBV5-4,CASSLEGVTDTQYF
17,TRBJ2-2,TRBV4-1,CASSQDRWGENTGELFF
15,TRBJ1-1,TRBV7-2,CASSLAGRRNTEAFF
13,TRBJ1-2,TRBV30,CAGEGDRNYGYTF
16,TRBJ2-7,TRBV9,CASSVDSKGINYEQYF
14,TRBJ1-2,TRBV5-1,CASSLMGQGVGYTF
15,TRBJ1-2,TRBV18,CASSPNLQGSEGYTF
15,TRBJ2-3,TRBV6-2/TRBV6-3,CASSYRAGNTDTQYF
16,TRBJ1-2,TRBV18,CASSLSRDRANYGYTF
12,TRBJ1-1,TRBV30,CACIPGNTEAFF
13,TRBJ1-1,TRBV29-1,CSVDRGLRDEAFF